This TCR beta chain was sequenced during a study of blood T cell repertoires in COVID-19. Looking at the study overall: Researchers got acute and convalescent COVID-19 samples from the United States, Italy and Spain. The analysed material was cDNA or gDNA that came from T cells, B-cell-depleted T cells, or PBMCs.

Study processing details: Amplifying reference gene primers gave estimates of nucleated cell counts. Measured with immunoSEQ multiplex PCR; TCRdb has only the in-frame clones, and not every one. That table furnishes V, J and clone size, whereas the DNA furnished D and trimming. This repertoire shows roughly 150,000 clones, about 87% found once; its top ten account for roughly 5.4%. Unmatched junction bases numbered 10, after V lost 5 bases and J lost 8 bases. Germline assignment: CDR1 SGHTA and CDR2 FQGNSA. CDR3 length: 15 residues. This clone has just one count. The source is a human donor in a cohort sampled during active COVID-19. J is TRBJ1-4 and V is TRBV7-2; 8 positions match TRBD1. The sample consisted of peripheral blood. CDR3 DNA sequence: TGTGCCAGCAGCCTCCCTGGACAGGGTACCGAAAAACTGTTTTTT. Residues: CASSLPGQGTEKLFF. The whole variable domain, filled in from reference TRBV7-2 and TRBJ1-4, reads GAGVSQSPSNKVTEKGKDVELRCDPISGHTALYWYRQSLGQGLEFLIYFQGNSAPDKSGLPSDRFSAERTGGSVSTLTIQRTQQEDSAVYLCASSLPGQGTEKLFFGSGTQLSVL.